Following are 4 T cell receptor beta chains from one sample sequenced in a study of T cells expressing NK-cell markers. TCRdb reworked the 5' RACE reads into one entry per CDR3 protein, no DNA. This sample's table reports hundreds of thousands of distinct CDR3 sequences. The source material was blood T cells: a sorted CD56 or NKG2C T cell subset, CD4+ or CD8+ T cells, or bulk PBMC T cells (not recorded which). The receptors were gathered from a woman aged 18-70 years in good health.

The CDR3 protein is CASSVEENEQFF. The J gene is TRBJ2-1, the V gene TRBV9. The CDR3 is 12 residues long. Germline V gene lookup returns CDR1 SGDLS and CDR2 YYNGEE.

The rearrangement uses TRBV29-1 and TRBJ1-2. Germline CDR1 and CDR2: SQVTM and ANQGSEA. CDR3 length: 14 residues. The CDR3 region is CSVEAQRGAYGYTF.

V usage is TRBV6-1 and J usage is TRBJ2-7; checking the TCRdb D call of TRBD2 is not possible without DNA. Germline CDR1 MNHNS, CDR2 SASEGT. This CDR3 region has 15 residues. The CDR3 region is CASTPRVIGTYEQYF.

The J gene is TRBJ1-1, the V gene TRBV18. The CDR3 has 13 residues. Looked up from germline, CDR1 is KGHSH and CDR2 is LQKENI. The CDR3 here is CASSQDGYTEAFF. The full variable domain, completed using reference TRBV18 and TRBJ1-1, is NAGVMQNPRHLVRRRGQEARLRCSPMKGHSHVYWYRQLPEEGLKFMVYLQKENIIDESGMPKERFSAEFPKEGPSILRIQQVVRGDSAAYFCASSQDGYTEAFFGQGTRLTVV.